This is a list of T cell receptor beta chains from one sample in a study of identical twins. TCRdb itself ran the 5' RACE reads through MiXCR, one entry per CDR3 protein. The sample records some 560,000 distinct CDR3 sequences, around a tenth being singletons. The same data also went into a second study, on yellow fever vaccine responses in identical twins.

The sequencing sample was made of PBMCs. Receptors originate from a woman aged 18-29 years in good health. Each CDR3 is given without its conserved first and last residue. The D gene is left open where the match is weak. Size is omitted from some rows. Given values are once, few, many or a class for expanded clones.

ASSLTGSTEAF,TRBV7-8,.,TRBJ1-1,.
AISSLAGGETQY,TRBV10-3,TRBD2,TRBJ2-5,.
ASSFGFAESPLH,TRBV7-9,.,TRBJ1-6,many
ASSHREGRYNEQF,TRBV4-3,TRBD2,TRBJ2-1,few
ASSESAATSYEQY,TRBV4-2,.,TRBJ2-7,.
SASGLAGSDEQF,TRBV20-1,TRBD2,TRBJ2-1,few
ASSREGTGEETQY,TRBV5-1,TRBD1,TRBJ2-5,few
AISASTDTQY,TRBV10-3,.,TRBJ2-3,.
SAKQGLDYEQY,TRBV29-1,.,TRBJ2-7,many
ASSLLGGGREDGYT,TRBV7-9,.,TRBJ1-2,.